These 28 T cell receptor beta chains were sequenced from one sample in a study of blood T cell repertoires in COVID-19. TCRdb's copy holds only in-frame clones and misses some; the assay was immunoSEQ multiplex PCR. The sample lists fewer than 300,000 clones; approximately 84% were seen once. Source material: peripheral blood. These receptors originate from a man aged 45-65 years with COVID-19, enrolled during active disease.

This clone has only one observation. The chain uses TRBV7-8 and TRBJ2-7, with 8 nucleotides matching TRBD2. Per germline, CDR1 SGHVS and CDR2 FQNEAQ. Trimming cost V 0 bases and J 3 bases; bases outside gene matches: 7. The CDR3 is made up of 16 amino acids. DNA for the CDR3: TGTGCCAGCAGCTTAGCGGTGGGACTAGTGGGCTACGAGCAGTACTTC. Translation: CASSLAVGLVGYEQYF.

As DNA, the CDR3 is TGTGCCAGCAGCCGGACAGGGGATTTGAACACTGAAGCTTTCTTT. It yields the protein CASSRTGDLNTEAFF. The chain couples TRBV6-2 or TRBV6-3 to TRBJ1-1, with TRBD1 matching 9 bases. CDR1 MNHEY and CDR2 SVGEGT come from the germline V gene. This CDR3 is built from 15 residues. V shed 6 bases and J 0 bases; nucleotides not matched to a gene: 5.

The rearrangement uses TRBV28 and TRBJ2-7, with D possibly being TRBD1 (6 bases). Germline-derived CDR1 and CDR2 are MDHEN and SYDVKM. The V and J ends lost 7 bases and 5 bases respectively, with 18 bases between them. The length of the CDR3 is 14 residues. CDR3 in DNA: TGTGCCAGCATGGCAAGCTACAGGGCCCACGAGCAGTACTTC. Its protein product is CASMASYRAHEQYF.

This clone was observed a single time. This chain joins TRBV9 and TRBJ1-2, with 8 bases fitting TRBD1. The CDR3 is made up of 15 amino acids. Germline V gene lookup returns CDR1 SGDLS and CDR2 YYNGEE. V lost 3 bases, J lost 2 bases, and 6 bases stayed unmatched. The DNA of the CDR3 is TGTGCCAGCAGCGCGGGGGACAGGATGAACTATGGCTACACCTTC. The encoded protein is CASSAGDRMNYGYTF. Full variable domain (remainder filled in from reference TRBV9 and TRBJ1-2): DSGVTQTPKHLITATGQRVTLRCSPRSGDLSVYWYQQSLDQGLQFLIQYYNGEERAKGNILERFSAQQFPDLHSELNLSSLELGDSALYFCASSAGDRMNYGYTFGSGTRLTVV.

This clone was seen more than once but under ten times. The chain has TRBV30 and TRBJ1-6, with 9 positions matching TRBD1. Germline values: CDR1 GTSNPN, CDR2 SVGIG (reference sequence). The CDR3 contains 19 residues. J gave up 1 base and V 2 bases, and 12 bases lay outside the gene matches. The CDR3 DNA follows: TGTGCCTGGAGTCGCGCGGGACAGGGCTTTGTGTCCTATAATTCACCCCTCCACTTT. Encoded protein: CAWSRAGQGFVSYNSPLHF. Based on the CDR3 plus reference TRBV30 and TRBJ1-6, the full variable domain is SQTIHQWPATLVQPVGSPLSLECTVEGTSNPNLYWYRQAAGRGLQLLFYSVGIGQISSEVPQNLSASRPQDRQFILSSKKLLLSDSGFYLCAWSRAGQGFVSYNSPLHFGNGTRLTVT.

The rearrangement joins TRBV19 to TRBJ2-1; 9 bases align to TRBD1. The germline V gene encodes CDR1 LNHDA and CDR2 SQIVND (reference sequence). V lost 7 bases to trimming and J lost 0 bases; unmatched junction nucleotides: 4. The CDR3 has 15 amino acids. The DNA for the CDR3 is TGTGCCAGTATCGACAGGGGGAGCTCCTACAATGAGCAGTTCTTC. Residues: CASIDRGSSYNEQFF.

The chain has TRBV19 and TRBJ1-1; no clear D gene. This CDR3 comprises 15 residues. Per germline, CDR1 LNHDA and CDR2 SQIVND (reference sequence). V lost 7 bases, J lost 0 bases, and 15 bases lay in between. The CDR3: CASTATVQMNTEAFF. Written as DNA, the CDR3 is TGTGCCAGTACTGCGACCGTACAGATGAACACTGAAGCTTTCTTT.

V and J are TRBV24-1 and TRBJ2-2; a weak D match, TRBD2 (7 bases). The germline V and J ends were trimmed by 7 bases and 7 bases, with 12 bases remaining between them. The CDR3 loop spans 13 amino acids. CDR1 and CDR2 (germline): KGHDR, SFDVKD. CDR3 sequence: CATRGAGHGELFF. DNA for the CDR3: TGTGCCACCAGAGGAGCGGGACACGGGGAGCTGTTTTTT.

The genes are TRBV7-8 and TRBJ1-3, with 8 bases matching TRBD1. V dropped 5 bases and J dropped 8; count of bases not matched to a gene: 8. CDR1 and CDR2 from the germline V gene are SGHVS and FQNEAQ. The CDR3 has 14 amino acids. CDR3 coding DNA: TGTGCCAGCAGCACGGGACAGGATTTAGACACCATATATTTT. Its protein product is CASSTGQDLDTIYF.

The rearrangement joins TRBV9 to TRBJ1-5; TRBD1 might be the D (5 bases). CDR1 and CDR2 (germline): SGDLS, YYNGEE. The V and J ends lost 5 bases and 1 base respectively, with 13 bases between them. This CDR3 has 15 amino acids. As DNA, the CDR3 is TGTGCCAGCAGTAGGGGTGGATTGAGCAATCAGCCCCAGCATTTT. It encodes CASSRGGLSNQPQHF.

This chain uses TRBV7-6 with TRBJ2-7; 12 nucleotides line up with TRBD1. CDR3 size: 16 residues. V shed 2 bases and J 5 bases; nucleotides not matched to a gene: 7. CDR1 and CDR2 (germline): SGHVS, FNYEAQ. CDR3 region: CASSLRVGTGGDEQYF. In DNA form, the CDR3 reads TGTGCCAGCAGCTTAAGGGTTGGGACAGGGGGCGACGAGCAGTACTTC.

The chain is built from TRBV6-1 and TRBJ2-7; D may be TRBD1 (5 bases). This CDR3 has 15 residues. CDR1 is MNHNS, CDR2 SASEGT, per germline. V was cut by 2 bases and J by 1 base, with 12 bases left in between. Here the CDR3 reads CASSESQAGSYEQYF. CDR3 sequence (DNA): TGTGCCAGCAGTGAATCACAGGCTGGGTCCTACGAGCAGTACTTC.

The chain is built from TRBV10-3 and TRBJ2-1, with 7 bases fitting TRBD2. CDR3 length: 18 amino acids. Germline V gives CDR1 ENHRY, CDR2 SYGVKD. V shed 6 bases, J shed 7 bases, and the junction held 21 bases outside the gene matches. This CDR3 reads CAIRTMGRAAGTKNEQFF. DNA for the CDR3: TGTGCCATCAGGACCATGGGCAGGGCCGCCGGGACTAAGAATGAGCAGTTCTTC.

J is TRBJ2-7 and V is TRBV1; the table assigns TRBD2, which was not confirmed against the DNA. TRBV1 is a recognized pseudogene. The CDR3 totals 16 residues. As DNA, the CDR3 is TGCACCAGCAGCCAAGGAACCGGCCAGCAGCGATACGAGCAGTACTTC. Protein product: CTSSQGTGQQRYEQYF.

This sequence joins TRBV7-3 and TRBJ1-1; 10 positions match TRBD1. The V gene's germline CDR1 is SGHTA and CDR2 FQGTGA. V was pared by 5 bases and J by 0 bases, with 3 bases of the junction left unmatched. The CDR3 is 15 residues long. The DNA for the CDR3 is TGTGCCAGCAGCGCCGGGACAGGGGTGAACACTGAAGCTTTCTTT. Protein: CASSAGTGVNTEAFF.

V and J are TRBV19 and TRBJ1-5, with D perhaps matching TRBD1 (6 bases). Germline V gene sequence: CDR1 LNHDA, CDR2 SQIVND (reference sequence). V shed 1 base and J shed 3 bases, with 13 bases lying between them. This CDR3 contains 16 residues. In DNA, the CDR3 is TGTGCCAGTAGTATAGCACCCCGGGGACACAATCAGCCCCAGCATTTT. Its protein product is CASSIAPRGHNQPQHF.

The V call is TRBV2, the J call TRBJ1-3; perhaps TRBD1 as D (5 bases). This CDR3 region has 16 residues. V lost 2 bases and J lost 0, with 11 bases in between. Looked up from germline, CDR1 is SNHLY and CDR2 is FYNNEI. The CDR3 spells CASSELGEDSGNTIYF. The DNA of the CDR3 is TGTGCCAGCAGTGAATTAGGGGAAGACTCTGGAAACACCATATATTTT. The full variable domain, its missing parts supplied by reference TRBV2 and TRBJ1-3, is EPEVTQTPSHQVTQMGQEVILRCVPISNHLYFYWYRQILGQKVEFLVSFYNNEISEKSEIFDDQFSVERPDGSNFTLKIRSTKLEDSAMYFCASSELGEDSGNTIYFGEGSWLTVV.

V is TRBV4-3 and J is TRBJ2-2; the match to TRBD1 covers 8 bases. The germline V gene encodes CDR1 LGHNA and CDR2 YSLEER. V was pared by 5 bases and J by 4 bases, with 9 bases of the junction left unmatched. The CDR3 has 16 residues. CDR3 region: CASSASRQGSTGELFF. The CDR3 DNA follows: TGCGCCAGCAGCGCATCCCGACAGGGGAGCACCGGGGAGCTGTTTTTT.

The chain employs TRBV11-3 and TRBJ2-5, with 10 bases that match TRBD2. The V gene end was trimmed by 1 base and the J gene end by 1 base; junction bases not matched to a gene: 3. This CDR3 is 16 amino acids long. The germline V gene has CDR1 SGHNT and CDR2 YENEEA. The CDR3 loop reads CASSLVLAGAQETQYF. The CDR3 DNA sequence: TGTGCCAGCAGCTTAGTCCTAGCGGGGGCCCAAGAGACCCAGTACTTC.

This chain uses TRBV18 with TRBJ2-5; no definite D call. CDR1 and CDR2 from the germline V gene are KGHSH and LQKENI. The V end was cut by 2 bases, the J end by 4 bases, with 14 bases between. This CDR3 region has 15 residues. CDR3 region: CASSPSTARTETQYF. The CDR3 bases are TGTGCCAGCTCACCAAGTACAGCCCGCACAGAGACCCAGTACTTC.

This clone appeared once. The gene calls are TRBV28 and TRBJ2-5; 8 positions match TRBD2. V trimming: 3 bases; J trimming: 1 base; junction bases outside the gene matches: 4. The CDR3 has 15 amino acids. Germline V gene data show CDR1 as MDHEN and CDR2 as SYDVKM. CDR3 loop: CASSFGGGRQETQYF. Here the CDR3 DNA reads TGTGCCAGCAGTTTCGGCGGGGGGCGCCAAGAGACCCAGTACTTC.

This clone was recorded only once. The rearrangement links TRBV12-5 to TRBJ2-2; 9 nucleotides agree with TRBD2. V was clipped by 6 bases and J by 3 bases; unmatched bases: 14. This CDR3 is built from 18 residues. Germline values: CDR1 LGHNT, CDR2 FRNRAP. The CDR3 bases are TGTGCTAGTGGCCCTGGCTGGACTAGCGAAATGTACACCGGGGAGCTGTTTTTT. Protein product: CASGPGWTSEMYTGELFF. Combining the CDR3 with reference TRBV12-5 and TRBJ2-2 gives the whole variable domain DARVTQTPRHKVTEMGQEVTMRCQPILGHNTVFWYRQTMMQGLELLAYFRNRAPLDDSGMPKDRFSAEMPDATLATLKIQPSEPRDSAVYFCASGPGWTSEMYTGELFFGEGSRLTVL.

The gene calls are TRBV9 and TRBJ1-5; D not certain. Trimming pared 5 bases from V and 2 bases from J, leaving 5 bases between. The germline CDR1 and CDR2 sequences are SGDLS and YYNGEE. The CDR3 is 12 amino acids. The CDR3 DNA reads TGTGCCAGCAGTCGAGGCAATCAGCCCCAGCATTTT. As protein: CASSRGNQPQHF.

The V and J genes are TRBV6-5 and TRBJ1-4; D not certain. The V end lost 2 bases, the J end lost 8 bases, and 9 bases lay between the germline ends. The CDR3 is 13 residues long. Germline V gene sequence: CDR1 MNHEY, CDR2 SVGAGI. The CDR3 sequence: CASSYREREKLFF. Written as DNA, the CDR3 is TGTGCCAGCAGTTACCGGGAGCGGGAAAAACTGTTTTTT.

The rearrangement joins TRBV25-1 to TRBJ1-1; D remains unclear. Germline values: CDR1 MGHDK, CDR2 SYGVNS. The CDR3 extends over 13 amino acids. V gave up 3 bases and J gave up 1 base, with 6 bases separating them. The CDR3 DNA is TGTGCCAGCAGTGATCAACAGAACACTGAAGCTTTCTTT. It translates to CASSDQQNTEAFF.

This clone was counted only a few times. The CDR3 sequence is CASSWDSSNSPLHF. In DNA form, the CDR3 reads TGCGCCAGCAGCTGGGACAGCTCTAATTCACCCCTCCACTTT. The V gene is TRBV5-1, the J gene TRBJ1-6; TRBD1 matches at 7 bases. Germline values: CDR1 SGHRS, CDR2 YFSETQ. V dropped 3 bases and J dropped 6; count of bases not matched to a gene: 3. The CDR3 runs to 14 residues. The full variable domain, rest sourced from reference TRBV5-1 and TRBJ1-6, is KAGVTQTPRYLIKTRGQQVTLSCSPISGHRSVSWYQQTPGQGLQFLFEYFSETQRNKGNFPGRFSGRQFSNSRSEMNVSTLELGDSALYLCASSWDSSNSPLHFGNGTRLTVT.

The DNA for the CDR3 is TGTGCCAGCAGTCCACAGGGATTAGAGTTCACCTTC. This sequence encodes CASSPQGLEFTF. This chain links TRBV12-3 or TRBV12-4 with TRBJ1-2, with D possibly matching TRBD1 (6 bases). With 5 bases removed from V and 13 bases from J, the gap between germline ends came to 17 bases. There are 12 residues in the CDR3.

The V call is TRBV9, the J call TRBJ2-3, with a tentative D call TRBD2 (6 bases). CDR3 length: 15 amino acids. Germline V gives CDR1 SGDLS, CDR2 YYNGEE. V lost 0 bases and J 3 bases, leaving 11 bases between the germline ends. The CDR3 spells CASSVDGGGTDTQYF. CDR3 nucleotides: TGTGCCAGCAGCGTAGATGGGGGAGGAACAGATACGCAGTATTTT.